Listed here is a single T cell receptor (beta chain). Its antigen is not yet known. No base qualities exist here, and no much larger clone lies one base off it. The library was prepared using 5' RACE. Sequenced using a NextSeq 500. The TCR library protocol attached unique molecular identifiers to individual cDNA molecules to correct for sequencing error and PCR bias. Both TCR alpha and beta chains were sequenced, and tight co-correlation was observed between alpha and beta sequence abundances in each sample. Per the source publication's procedure: Decombinator V4 was used to annotate TCR sequences for V gene, J gene and CDR3. TCRs were defined as expanded if a significant change between any two time points was detected under a Poisson model with p below 0.0001. TCR abundances were normalised to the total number of TCRs sequenced per sample and expressed as counts per million. MAIT TCRs were defined by TRAV1-2 paired with TRAJ12, TRAJ20 or TRAJ33, and iNKT TCRs by TRAV10 paired with TRAJ18. A search of VDJdb, accessed on 1 November 2021, was run for TCRs annotated to CMV, EBV and SARS-CoV-2, with TCRs annotated for multiple antigens excluded. Clones were called with MiXCR by TCRdb after fastp trimmed the public reads at Q25, and only in-frame beta chains were retained. Identical CDR3 protein sequences are pooled into one entry, listed with their most common genes and DNA. TCRdb assigned the V and J calls; the authors' analysis was not used. The table for this sample lists 80,000 or so distinct CDR3 sequences; approximately 10% of them were counted only once. The ten largest clones represent about 12% of the sample.

A case-control design nested within a healthcare worker cohort in London, UK, was used, with weekly nasopharyngeal swab PCR tests and blood sampling performed. Between 23 and 31 March 2020, the week of the UK lockdown, healthcare workers were enrolled and then followed up weekly for as long as 16 weeks. The sample originates from a study of early T cells in non-severe SARS-CoV-2 infection (dated by TCRdb to about 2021). Looking at the study overall: Because TCR sequencing was done on bulk RNA from unsorted whole blood, the alpha and beta chains could not be paired.

Broad study findings and their caveats: VDJdb matching was skewed toward anti-spike CD8 responses, so virus-specific expansions were likely underestimated and private and CD4 specificities were missed.

The CDR3 measures 14 amino acids from cysteine to phenylalanine. CDR3 DNA is the only sequence kept; it has 42 bases, read in frame from the first base. Based on the germline V gene, the CDR1 and CDR2 sequences are MDHEN and SYDVKM. Trimming removed 6 bases from V and 9 bases from J, leaving 21 bases between the germline ends. The chain links TRBV28 with TRBJ2-7; the D gene assignment is ambiguous. The TCR comes from an adult who was a healthcare worker with PCR-confirmed SARS-CoV-2 infection or an uninfected control (not recorded which). The material sequenced was whole blood, taken at baseline. The CDR3 sequence is CASSPSIQKSGQYF. Read as DNA, the sequence is TGTGCCAGCAGCCCCTCGATACAGAAATCCGGGCAGTACTTC.